This T cell receptor (beta chain) stems from a study of shared clonotypes between healthy human individuals. Overall study context: Used for every donor were three CD4 naive, three CD4 memory, two CD8 naive and one CD8 memory plate. Whole-study results and caveats: Among non-shared clonotypes, generation probabilities were lower than among those shared by all four donors. The small donor group covered limited genetic and exposure diversity.

Memory CD4+ cells were the fraction left after CD45RA+ naive selection. The CDR3 runs 17 residues. The germline CDR1 and CDR2 sequences are SGHTA and FQGNSA. V was clipped by 5 bases and J by 1 base; unmatched bases: 9. Profiling relied on immunoSEQ multiplex PCR, and the TCRdb table lists in-frame clones only, not all of them. This sample has some 2,100,000 clones, with 90% to 97% found just once. On this clone itself: Its specificity is unknown.

This chain joins TRBV7-2 and TRBJ1-2; 11 positions match TRBD1. The sequencing sample was made of naive CD4+ T cells sorted from blood. The subset here: CD45RA+ positively selected. The sequence was obtained from a young man in good health. The CDR3 DNA is TGTGCCAGCAGCACCACGGGACAGGGGGTTGTTAACTATGGCTACACCTTC. It yields the protein CASSTTGQGVVNYGYTF.